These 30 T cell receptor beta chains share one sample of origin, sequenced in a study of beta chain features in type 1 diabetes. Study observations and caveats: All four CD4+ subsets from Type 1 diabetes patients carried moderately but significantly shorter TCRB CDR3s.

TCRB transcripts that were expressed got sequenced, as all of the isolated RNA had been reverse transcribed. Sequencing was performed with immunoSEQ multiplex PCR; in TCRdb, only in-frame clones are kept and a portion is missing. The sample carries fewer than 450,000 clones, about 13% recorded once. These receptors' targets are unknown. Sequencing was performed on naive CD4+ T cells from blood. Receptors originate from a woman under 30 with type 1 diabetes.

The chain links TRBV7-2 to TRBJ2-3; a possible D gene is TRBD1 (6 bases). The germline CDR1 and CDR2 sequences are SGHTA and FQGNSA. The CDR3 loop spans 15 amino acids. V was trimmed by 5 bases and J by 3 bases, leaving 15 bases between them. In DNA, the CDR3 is TGTGCCAGCAGCCGACCCGGACAGATAACAGATACGCAGTATTTT. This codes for CASSRPGQITDTQYF.

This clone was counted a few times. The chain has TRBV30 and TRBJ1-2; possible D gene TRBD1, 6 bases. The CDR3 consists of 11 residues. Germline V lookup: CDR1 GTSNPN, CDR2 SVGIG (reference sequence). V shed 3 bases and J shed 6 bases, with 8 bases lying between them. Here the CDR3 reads CAWRGADGYTF. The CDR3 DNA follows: TGTGCCTGGAGGGGGGCAGATGGCTACACCTTC.

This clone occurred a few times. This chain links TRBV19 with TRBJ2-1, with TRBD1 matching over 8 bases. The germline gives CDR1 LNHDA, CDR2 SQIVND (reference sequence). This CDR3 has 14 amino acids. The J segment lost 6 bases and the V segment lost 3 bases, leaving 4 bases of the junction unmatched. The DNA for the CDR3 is TGTGCCAGTAGTATGGGCGACAGGGGCAATGAGCAGTTCTTC. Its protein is CASSMGDRGNEQFF.

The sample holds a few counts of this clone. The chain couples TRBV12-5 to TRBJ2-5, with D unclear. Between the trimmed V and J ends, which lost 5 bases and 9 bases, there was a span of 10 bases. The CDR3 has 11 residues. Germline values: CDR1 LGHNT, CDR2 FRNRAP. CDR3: CASGPTNAQYF. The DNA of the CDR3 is TGTGCTAGTGGTCCCACAAACGCCCAGTACTTC.

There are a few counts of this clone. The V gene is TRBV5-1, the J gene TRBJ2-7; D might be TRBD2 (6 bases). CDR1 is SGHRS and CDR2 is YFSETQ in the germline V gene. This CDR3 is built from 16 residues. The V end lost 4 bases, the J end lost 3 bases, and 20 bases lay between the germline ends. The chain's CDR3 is CASSLGSGDRLYEQYF. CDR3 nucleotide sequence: TGCGCCAGCAGCCTTGGTTCGGGGGACCGCCTCTACGAGCAGTACTTC.

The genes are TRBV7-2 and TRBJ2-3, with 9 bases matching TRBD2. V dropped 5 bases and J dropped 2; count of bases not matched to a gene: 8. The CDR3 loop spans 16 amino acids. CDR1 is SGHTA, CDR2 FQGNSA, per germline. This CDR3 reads CASSRVRTSATDTQYF. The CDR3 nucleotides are TGTGCCAGCAGCCGAGTAAGGACTAGCGCCACAGATACGCAGTATTTT.

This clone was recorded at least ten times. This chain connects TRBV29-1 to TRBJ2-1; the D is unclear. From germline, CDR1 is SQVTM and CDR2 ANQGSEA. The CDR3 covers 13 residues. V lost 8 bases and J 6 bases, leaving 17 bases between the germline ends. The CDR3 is CSSRLDPFNEQFF. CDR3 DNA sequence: TGCAGCAGCCGGCTAGATCCCTTCAATGAGCAGTTCTTC.

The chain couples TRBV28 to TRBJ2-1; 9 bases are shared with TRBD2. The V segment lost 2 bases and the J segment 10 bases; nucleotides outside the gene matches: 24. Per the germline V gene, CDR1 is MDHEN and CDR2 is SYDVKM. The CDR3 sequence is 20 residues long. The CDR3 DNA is TGTGCCAGCAGTTTAGGAGAAGGCCGTTGGGTAGCGGGAGAAGGCCGCGAGCAGTTCTTC. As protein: CASSLGEGRWVAGEGREQFF.

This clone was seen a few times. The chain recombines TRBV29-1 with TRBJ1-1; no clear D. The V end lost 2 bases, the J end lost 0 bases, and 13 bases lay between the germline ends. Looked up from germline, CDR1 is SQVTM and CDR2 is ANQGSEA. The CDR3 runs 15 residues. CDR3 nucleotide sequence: TGCAGCGTTGAACCACAGTCGGGGTTGAACACTGAAGCTTTCTTT. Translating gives CSVEPQSGLNTEAFF.

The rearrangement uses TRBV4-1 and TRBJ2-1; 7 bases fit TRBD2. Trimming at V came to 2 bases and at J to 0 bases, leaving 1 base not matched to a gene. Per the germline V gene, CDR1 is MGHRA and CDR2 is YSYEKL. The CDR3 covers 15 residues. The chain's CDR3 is CASSQIAGSYNEQFF. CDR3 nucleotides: TGCGCCAGCAGCCAAATAGCGGGCTCCTACAATGAGCAGTTCTTC.

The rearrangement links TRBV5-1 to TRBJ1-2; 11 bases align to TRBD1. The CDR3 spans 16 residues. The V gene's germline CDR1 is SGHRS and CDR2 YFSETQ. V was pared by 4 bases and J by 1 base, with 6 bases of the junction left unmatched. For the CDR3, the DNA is TGCGCCAGCAGCCCACGGACAGGGGGCCATAACTATGGCTACACCTTC. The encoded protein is CASSPRTGGHNYGYTF.

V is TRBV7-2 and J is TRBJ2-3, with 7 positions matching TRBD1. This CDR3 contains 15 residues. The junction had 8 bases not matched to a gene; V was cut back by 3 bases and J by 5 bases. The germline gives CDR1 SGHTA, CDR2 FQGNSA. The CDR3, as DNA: TGTGCCAGCAGCTTCTGGGAGTCAGGGGGAGATACGCAGTATTTT. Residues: CASSFWESGGDTQYF.

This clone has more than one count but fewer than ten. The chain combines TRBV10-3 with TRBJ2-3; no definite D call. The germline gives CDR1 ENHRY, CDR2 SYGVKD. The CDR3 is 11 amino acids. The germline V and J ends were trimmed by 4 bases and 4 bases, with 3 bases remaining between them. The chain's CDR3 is CAISAADTQYF. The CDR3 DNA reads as TGTGCCATCAGTGCGGCAGATACGCAGTATTTT.

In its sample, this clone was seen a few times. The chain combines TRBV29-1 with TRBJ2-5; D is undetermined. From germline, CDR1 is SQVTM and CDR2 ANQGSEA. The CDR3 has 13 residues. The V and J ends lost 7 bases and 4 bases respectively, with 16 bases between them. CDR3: CSGVRQARETQYF. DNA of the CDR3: TGCAGCGGCGTCCGTCAGGCCCGAGAGACCCAGTACTTC.

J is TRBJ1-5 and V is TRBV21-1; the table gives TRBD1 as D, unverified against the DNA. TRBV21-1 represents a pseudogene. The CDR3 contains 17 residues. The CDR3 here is CASSARWTSFVNQPQHF. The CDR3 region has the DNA TGTGCCAGCAGCGCCCGATGGACAAGCTTTGTCAATCAGCCCCAGCATTTT.

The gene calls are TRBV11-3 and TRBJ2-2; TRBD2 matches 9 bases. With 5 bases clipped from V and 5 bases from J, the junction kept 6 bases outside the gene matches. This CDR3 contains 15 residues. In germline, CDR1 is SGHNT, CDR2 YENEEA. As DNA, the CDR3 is TGTGCCAGCAGCCGCAGCGGGAGGTGGACCGGGGAGCTGTTTTTT. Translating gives CASSRSGRWTGELFF.

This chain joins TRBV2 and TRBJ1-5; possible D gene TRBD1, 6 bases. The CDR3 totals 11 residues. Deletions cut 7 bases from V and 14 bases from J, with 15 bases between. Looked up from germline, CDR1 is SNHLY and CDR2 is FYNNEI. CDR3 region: CASTNYRDKHF. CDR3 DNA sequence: TGTGCCAGCACCAATTACCGGGACAAGCATTTT.

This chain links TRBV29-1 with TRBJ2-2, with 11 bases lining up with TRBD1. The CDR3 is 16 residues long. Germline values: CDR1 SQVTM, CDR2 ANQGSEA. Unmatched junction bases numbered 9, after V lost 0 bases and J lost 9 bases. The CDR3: CSVEDLGTGGPRELFF. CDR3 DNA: TGCAGCGTTGAAGATCTCGGGACAGGGGGGCCCCGGGAGCTGTTTTTT.

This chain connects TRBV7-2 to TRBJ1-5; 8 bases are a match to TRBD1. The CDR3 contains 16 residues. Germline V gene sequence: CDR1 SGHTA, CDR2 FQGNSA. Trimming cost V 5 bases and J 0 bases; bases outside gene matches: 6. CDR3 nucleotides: TGTGCCAGCAGCCCATGGACAGGGCTTAGCAATCAGCCCCAGCATTTT. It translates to CASSPWTGLSNQPQHF.

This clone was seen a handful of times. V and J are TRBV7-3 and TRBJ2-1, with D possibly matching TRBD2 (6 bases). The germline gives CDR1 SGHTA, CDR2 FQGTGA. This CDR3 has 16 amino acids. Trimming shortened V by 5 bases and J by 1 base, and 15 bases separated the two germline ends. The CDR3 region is CASSRIAGGSYNEQFF. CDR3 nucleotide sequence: TGTGCCAGCAGCCGAATAGCCGGGGGATCCTACAATGAGCAGTTCTTC.

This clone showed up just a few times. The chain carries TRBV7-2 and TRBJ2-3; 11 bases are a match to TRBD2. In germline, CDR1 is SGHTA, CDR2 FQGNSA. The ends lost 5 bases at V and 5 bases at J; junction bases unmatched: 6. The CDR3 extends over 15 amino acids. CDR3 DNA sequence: TGTGCCAGCAGCAGATCCGGGACTAGCGGAGATACGCAGTATTTT. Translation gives CASSRSGTSGDTQYF.

The CDR3 reads CASSFPVGQGVAYEQYF. The CDR3 DNA is TGTGCCAGCAGCTTTCCCGTGGGACAGGGGGTCGCCTACGAGCAGTACTTC. This chain links TRBV5-4 with TRBJ2-7, with 11 bases matching TRBD1. V lost 2 bases to trimming and J lost 2 bases; unmatched junction nucleotides: 9. This CDR3 has 17 residues. Germline lookup yields CDR1 SGHNT and CDR2 YYREEE (reference sequence).

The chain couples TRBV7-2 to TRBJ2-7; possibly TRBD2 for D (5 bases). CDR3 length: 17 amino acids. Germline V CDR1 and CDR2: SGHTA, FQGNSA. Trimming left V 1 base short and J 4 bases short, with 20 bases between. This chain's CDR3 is CASSLDYSGRALYEQYF. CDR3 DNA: TGTGCCAGCAGCTTAGATTACAGCGGAAGAGCCCTTTACGAGCAGTACTTC.

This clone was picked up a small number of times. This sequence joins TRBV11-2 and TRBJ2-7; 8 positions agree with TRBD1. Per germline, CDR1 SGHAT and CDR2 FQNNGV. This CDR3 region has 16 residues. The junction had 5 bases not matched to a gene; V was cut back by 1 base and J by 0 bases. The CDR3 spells CASSLVRTGLSYEQYF. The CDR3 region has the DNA TGTGCCAGCAGCTTAGTTCGGACAGGGCTCTCCTACGAGCAGTACTTC.

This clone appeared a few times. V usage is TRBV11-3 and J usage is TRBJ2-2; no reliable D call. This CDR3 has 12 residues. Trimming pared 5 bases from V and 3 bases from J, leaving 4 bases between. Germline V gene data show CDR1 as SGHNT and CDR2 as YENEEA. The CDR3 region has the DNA TGTGCCAGCAGCCTTGACACCGGGGAGCTGTTTTTT. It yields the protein CASSLDTGELFF. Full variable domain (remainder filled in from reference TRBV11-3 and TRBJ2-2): EAGVVQSPRYKIIEKKQPVAFWCNPISGHNTLYWYLQNLGQGPELLIRYENEEAVDDSQLPKDRFSAERLKGVDSTLKIQPAELGDSAVYLCASSLDTGELFFGEGSRLTVL.

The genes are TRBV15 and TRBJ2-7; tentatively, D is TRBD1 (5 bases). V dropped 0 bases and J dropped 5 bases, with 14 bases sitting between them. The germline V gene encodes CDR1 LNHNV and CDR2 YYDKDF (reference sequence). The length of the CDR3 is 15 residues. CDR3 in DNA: TGTGCCACCAGCAGAGAATTGCAGGGCACCCACGAGCAGTACGTC. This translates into CATSRELQGTHEQYV.

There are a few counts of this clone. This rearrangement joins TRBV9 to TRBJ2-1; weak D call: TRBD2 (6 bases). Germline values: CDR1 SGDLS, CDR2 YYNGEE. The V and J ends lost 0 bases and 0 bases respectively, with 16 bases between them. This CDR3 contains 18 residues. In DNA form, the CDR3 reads TGTGCCAGCAGCGTAGGGAGGGGCGGGTTCTCCTCCTACAATGAGCAGTTCTTC. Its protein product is CASSVGRGGFSSYNEQFF.

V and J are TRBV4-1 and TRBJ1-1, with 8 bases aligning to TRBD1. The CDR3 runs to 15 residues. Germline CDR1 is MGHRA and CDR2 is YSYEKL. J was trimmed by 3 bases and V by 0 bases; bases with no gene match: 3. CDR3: CASSQDQGADTEAFF. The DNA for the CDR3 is TGCGCCAGCAGCCAAGATCAGGGGGCAGACACTGAAGCTTTCTTT.

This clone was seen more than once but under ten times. Written as DNA, the CDR3 is TGCAGCGTTGAAGCTAGCGTCTCTAGCGTTAGCACAGATACGCAGTATTTT. The encoded protein is CSVEASVSSVSTDTQYF. The rearrangement uses TRBV29-1 and TRBJ2-3; a possible D gene is TRBD2 (6 bases). V lost 1 base and J lost 0, with 17 bases in between. Germline V gene data show CDR1 as SQVTM and CDR2 as ANQGSEA. This CDR3 is built from 17 residues.

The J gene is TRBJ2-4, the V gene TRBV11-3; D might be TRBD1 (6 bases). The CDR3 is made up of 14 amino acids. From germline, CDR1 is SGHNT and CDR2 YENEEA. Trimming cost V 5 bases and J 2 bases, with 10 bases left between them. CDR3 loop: CASSQGQTKNIQYF. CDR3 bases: TGTGCCAGCAGCCAAGGACAGACCAAAAACATTCAGTACTTC.